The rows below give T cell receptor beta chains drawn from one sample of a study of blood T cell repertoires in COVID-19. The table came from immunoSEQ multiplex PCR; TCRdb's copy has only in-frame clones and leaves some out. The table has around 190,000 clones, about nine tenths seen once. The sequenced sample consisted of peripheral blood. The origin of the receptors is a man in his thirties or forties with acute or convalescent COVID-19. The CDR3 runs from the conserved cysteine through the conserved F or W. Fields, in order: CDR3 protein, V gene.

CDR3 protein: CASSLGGSYNSPLHF
V gene: TRBV14

CDR3 protein: CASSDVGLAGYTF
V gene: TRBV19

CDR3 protein: CASSQVSGNTIYF
V gene: TRBV4-1

CDR3 protein: CASSPQGDLVGYTF
V gene: TRBV5-1

CDR3 protein: CASRATEYSTEAFF
V gene: TRBV19

CDR3 protein: CASSQAPRQGAFF
V gene: TRBV3-1/TRBV3-2

CDR3 protein: CASSLLRVGWETQYF
V gene: TRBV5-6

CDR3 protein: CASRGQGKNQPQHF
V gene: TRBV2

CDR3 protein: CASSVASVWTDDYEQYF
V gene: TRBV6-1

CDR3 protein: CASGGGTSYEQYF
V gene: TRBV28

CDR3 protein: CASSSQGYNEQFF
V gene: TRBV7-8

CDR3 protein: CASSAGGPDYTF
V gene: TRBV6-4

CDR3 protein: CASTVQETQYF
V gene: TRBV28

CDR3 protein: CASSPLSGSYTF
V gene: TRBV11-1

CDR3 protein: CASSITYNSPLHF
V gene: TRBV27

CDR3 protein: CASTFSTSDCTGELFF
V gene: TRBV21-1

CDR3 protein: CASSTGGPSGYTF
V gene: TRBV12-3/TRBV12-4

CDR3 protein: CAWSEAASLNYGYTF
V gene: TRBV30

CDR3 protein: CASKSPGSNQPQHF
V gene: TRBV27

CDR3 protein: CAWSVPIHSSHEQFF
V gene: TRBV30

CDR3 protein: CASSPAGGGNEQFF
V gene: TRBV5-1

CDR3 protein: CASSGRDSGYTF
V gene: TRBV9

CDR3 protein: CASSRVGLAGTDTQYF
V gene: TRBV7-8

CDR3 protein: CASSSGGLAGSFSNTGELFF
V gene: TRBV5-5

CDR3 protein: CASSPGTGVLGNQPQHF
V gene: TRBV18

CDR3 protein: CASRPGVGRASDTQYF
V gene: TRBV19

CDR3 protein: CASSLESGYNEQFF
V gene: TRBV11-3

CDR3 protein: CASSQGRGRTEAFF
V gene: TRBV3-1/TRBV3-2

CDR3 protein: CASAAVLLNEKLFF
V gene: TRBV7-9

CDR3 protein: CASSLTGVYGYTF
V gene: TRBV13

CDR3 protein: CASSPSGNMNTEAFF
V gene: TRBV7-3

CDR3 protein: CARDDRSGNTIYF
V gene: TRBV7-9

CDR3 protein: CASSTGTGVRGETQYF
V gene: TRBV5-1

CDR3 protein: CASSSGTGGNYGYTF
V gene: TRBV6-6

CDR3 protein: CSGTGLEQFF
V gene: TRBV29-1

CDR3 protein: CAISDPGTRLYEQYF
V gene: TRBV10-3

CDR3 protein: CASSPTAGGKPQHF
V gene: TRBV5-1

CDR3 protein: CATSRGGQGTSPLHF
V gene: TRBV15

CDR3 protein: CASSPDRGRSKLFF
V gene: TRBV5-1

CDR3 protein: CASSRGTGFNEQYF
V gene: TRBV4-2

CDR3 protein: CASSANRASLFGYTF
V gene: TRBV9

CDR3 protein: CASSIPGTSRYEQYF
V gene: TRBV6-5

CDR3 protein: CASSYSGQGAYEQYF
V gene: TRBV6-6

CDR3 protein: CASSLFNGDTQYF
V gene: TRBV7-3

CDR3 protein: CASSLEARNSGNTIYF
V gene: TRBV7-9